Each of the 23 T cell receptor beta chains below was sequenced from the same sample in a study of T cells in women clearing cervical HPV infection. TCRdb keeps only in-frame clones here, not all; method: immunoSEQ multiplex PCR. This listing includes 40,000 to 55,000 clones. Sequenced input: blood buffy coat. These receptors all come from a woman aged 18-70 years with a cervical HPV16 infection that either progressed to CIN3+ or cleared (not recorded which).

As regards this clone: Read coverage stops 3 residues before the CDR3 terminus; the germline J gene supplies the remainder. V is TRBV19 and J is TRBJ2-3; 13 bases align to TRBD2. V was clipped by 5 bases and J by 1 base; unmatched bases: 6. CDR1 and CDR2 from the germline V gene are LNHDA and SQIVND (reference sequence). The CDR3 length is 17 residues. This chain's CDR3 is CASSSLGLAGGTDTQYF. CDR3 bases read: TGTGCCAGTAGTTCCCTAGGACTAGCGGGGGGCACAGATACG. Variable domain in full (rest from reference TRBV19 and TRBJ2-3): DGGITQSPKYLFRKEGQNVTLSCEQNLNHDAMYWYRQDPGQGLRLIYYSQIVNDFQKGDIAEGYSVSREKKESFPLTVTSAQKNPTAFYLCASSSLGLAGGTDTQYFGPGTRLTVL.

In regard to this clone: The read ends 3 residues before the CDR3 terminus; that terminus is restored from the germline J gene. The chain couples TRBV10-1 to TRBJ2-4; 7 bases agree with TRBD1. Unmatched junction bases numbered 8, after V lost 6 bases and J lost 6 bases. Germline CDR1 and CDR2: WNHNN and SYGVQD (reference sequence). The CDR3 is made up of 14 amino acids. Partial CDR3 DNA: TGCGCCAGCAGCCCCCGGACAGGAGGAAACATT. It specifies CASSPRTGGNI. The full-length CDR3 reads as CASSPRTGGNIQYF.

A word on this clone: The read gets to within 3 residues of the CDR3 end, and the germline J gene fills in the rest. This chain links TRBV20-1 with TRBJ1-1; 11 bases match TRBD1. V dropped 8 bases and J dropped 5; count of bases not matched to a gene: 7. This CDR3 comprises 13 residues. CDR1 and CDR2 from the germline V gene are DFQATT and SNEGSKA (reference sequence). The CDR3 spells CSTGQGAQTEAFF. CDR3 DNA (partial): TGCAGTACCGGACAGGGGGCGCAAACTGAA.

On this clone: Read coverage stops 3 residues before the CDR3 terminus; the germline J gene supplies the remainder. The V and J genes are TRBV5-1 and TRBJ1-6; D perhaps matches TRBD1 (6 bases). Germline-derived CDR1 and CDR2 are SGHRS and YFSETQ. This CDR3 region has 17 residues. With 0 bases removed from V and 10 bases from J, the gap between germline ends came to 20 bases. The CDR3 loop is CASSLGVLPGDASPLHF. The sequenced CDR3 bases are TGCGCCAGCAGCTTGGGCGTATTACCAGGGGACGCATCACCC.

As regards this clone: The CDR3 end lies 3 residues beyond the end of the read and is filled in from the germline J gene. The rearrangement joins TRBV11-1 to TRBJ2-3; perhaps TRBD1 as D (6 bases). From germline, CDR1 is SGHAT and CDR2 FQDESV (reference sequence). Trimming removed 5 bases from V and 1 base from J, with 10 bases in between. The CDR3 is 14 residues long. CDR3 DNA (partial): TGTGCCAGCAGCCAGGACAGCCGCACAGATACG. Amino acids: CASSQDSRTDT. The CDR3 in its entirety is CASSQDSRTDTQYF.

Concerning this clone: The observed sequence ends 3 residues before the CDR3 terminus, with the missing tail filled in from the germline J gene. This chain connects TRBV11-2 to TRBJ1-5; TRBD1 might be the D (5 bases). From germline, CDR1 is SGHAT and CDR2 FQNNGV. The CDR3 contains 14 residues. Trimming stripped 0 bases from V and 9 bases from J, with 12 bases between. The sequenced CDR3 bases are TGTGCCAGCAGCTTAGATGCAGGGCCGGGGCCC. Amino acids: CASSLDAGPGP. The complete CDR3 sequence is CASSLDAGPGPQHF.

Points on this clone: The read gets to within 3 residues of the CDR3 end, and the germline J gene fills in the rest. The chain recombines TRBV10-2 with TRBJ2-2; possibly TRBD1 for D (6 bases). The germline V gene has CDR1 WSHSY and CDR2 SAAADI. Between the trimmed V and J ends, which lost 6 bases and 5 bases, there was a span of 10 bases. CDR3 length: 13 residues. This CDR3 reads CASRAQGTGELFF. The CDR3 DNA, read in part, is TGCGCCAGCAGGGCGCAGGGGACCGGGGAG.

Regarding this clone: Its ends do not fully match the called genes, so a read error is possible. The read ends 3 residues early relative to the CDR3; the germline J gene fills the gap. The chain employs TRBV18 and TRBJ2-3, with D possibly being TRBD2 (7 bases). CDR3 length equals 16 residues. Germline CDR1 is KGHSH and CDR2 is LQKENI. The CDR3 sequence: CASSGGQGRPTDPQYF. CDR3 DNA (partial): TGTGCCAGCTCCGGGGGGCAGGGGAGACCCACAGATCCG.

A word on this clone: The CDR3 goes on 3 residues after the read ends, and that part is filled in from the germline J gene. V usage is TRBV20-1 and J usage is TRBJ2-1; 11 bases line up with TRBD2. V gave up 7 bases and J gave up 7 bases; unmatched junction bases: 6. The CDR3 consists of 13 residues. Germline CDR1 and CDR2: DFQATT and SNEGSKA (reference sequence). Partial CDR3 DNA: TGCAGTGAGACTAGCGGGACTGGGAATGAG. Translated, it gives CSETSGTGNE. The complete CDR3 reads CSETSGTGNEQFF.

CDR3 in amino acids: CASSLSGELFF. The covered CDR3 bases are TGTGCCAGTAGTCTTAGCGGGGAG. The rearrangement joins TRBV19 to TRBJ2-2; no firm D call. The missing CDR3 end, 3 residues past where the read stops, is filled in from the germline J gene. Deletions cut 5 bases from V and 7 bases from J, with 5 bases between. CDR3 length equals 11 residues. The germline V gene has CDR1 LNHDA and CDR2 SQIVND (reference sequence).

As to this clone: The read ends 3 residues early relative to the CDR3; the germline J gene fills the gap. The chain employs TRBV7-2 and TRBJ2-5; maybe TRBD2 (5 bases). Germline V lookup: CDR1 SGHTA, CDR2 FQGNSA. V lost 1 base to trimming and J lost 1 base, with 10 bases between them. This CDR3 is 15 amino acids long. The CDR3 is CASSLVAQIQETQYF. The part of the CDR3 DNA that was read is TGTGCCAGCAGCTTAGTAGCGCAGATCCAAGAGACC.

As to this clone: Additional DNA sequences in this sample encode the identical CDR3. The CDR3 sequence is CASKRGETGELFF. The DNA read from the CDR3 is TGTGCCAGCAAGCGGGGGGAAACCGGGGAG. The chain couples TRBV2 to TRBJ2-2; TRBD2 agrees at 9 bases. The read finishes 3 residues shy of the CDR3 end, and the germline J gene is used to complete it. The germline V gene encodes CDR1 SNHLY and CDR2 FYNNEI. The CDR3 has 13 amino acids. After removal of 7 bases from V and 5 bases from J, the junction contained 2 bases not matched to a gene.

Turning to this clone: Read data end 3 residues before the CDR3 end; the end is taken from the germline J gene. The genes are TRBV19 and TRBJ1-2; possibly TRBD1 for D (5 bases). Germline V gives CDR1 LNHDA, CDR2 SQIVND (reference sequence). The CDR3 runs to 15 residues. The CDR3: CASSRGTRLYNDYTF. The sequenced CDR3 bases are TGTGCCAGTAGCCGCGGGACTAGATTATACAATGAC. The variable domain in full, completed from reference TRBV19 and TRBJ1-2, reads DGGITQSPKYLFRKEGQNVTLSCEQNLNHDAMYWYRQDPGQGLRLIYYSQIVNDFQKGDIAEGYSVSREKKESFPLTVTSAQKNPTAFYLCASSRGTRLYNDYTFGSGTRLTVV.

On this clone: From the germline J gene comes the end of the CDR3, since the read stops 3 residues before it. V and J are TRBV2 and TRBJ2-2; D not certain. Germline lookup yields CDR1 SNHLY and CDR2 FYNNEI. Trimming stripped 7 bases from V and 4 bases from J, with 13 bases between. This CDR3 is 14 amino acids long. CDR3 DNA (partial): TGTGCCAGCACTATCCGTCCGGGCACCGGGGAG. It codes for CASTIRPGTGE. The whole CDR3 region reads CASTIRPGTGELFF.

As for this clone: Coverage ceases 3 residues before the CDR3 finishes, and the germline J gene fills in the end. The chain recombines TRBV7-3 with TRBJ2-5; perhaps TRBD2 as D (6 bases). The germline gives CDR1 SGHTA, CDR2 FQGTGA. The V gene lost 2 bases and the J gene lost 5 bases, with 18 bases spanning the gap. The CDR3 contains 16 residues. The DNA read from the CDR3 is TGTGCCAGCAGCTTACTCCCGACTAGACCCGGTGAGACC. This gives the protein CASSLLPTRPGET. The entire CDR3 protein is CASSLLPTRPGETQYF.

On this clone: The read gets to within 3 residues of the CDR3 end, and the germline J gene fills in the rest. The chain carries TRBV20-1 and TRBJ2-1; tentatively, D is TRBD2 (6 bases). This CDR3 spans 13 amino acids. Per germline, CDR1 DFQATT and CDR2 SNEGSKA (reference sequence). V gave up 6 bases and J gave up 5 bases, with 14 bases separating them. CDR3 DNA (partial): TGCAGTGCCCCAGCCCAGCGGGACAATGAG. Translation gives CSAPAQRDNE. The complete CDR3 reads CSAPAQRDNEQFF.

A word on this clone: The read is 3 residues too short to cover the CDR3 end, so that end is filled in from the germline J gene. The chain links TRBV7-6 to TRBJ2-5; weak D call: TRBD1 (6 bases). The CDR3 length is 16 residues. V lost 5 bases to trimming and J lost 2 bases, with 18 bases between them. Germline loops: CDR1 SGHVS, CDR2 FNYEAQ. CDR3 residues: CASSPKTGSRQETQYF. The sequenced CDR3 bases are TGTGCCAGCAGCCCCAAGACAGGCTCGCGACAAGAGACC.

The part of the CDR3 DNA that was read is TGTGCCATCAGTGGAGCAGGGGTTGAG. Translating gives CAISGAGVE. The complete CDR3 reads CAISGAGVEQFF. The rearrangement links TRBV10-3 to TRBJ2-1; possibly TRBD1 for D (6 bases). Sequencing ends 3 residues short of the CDR3 end; the germline J gene provides the rest. Deletions cut 4 bases from V and 9 bases from J, with 10 bases between. Germline V gene lookup returns CDR1 ENHRY and CDR2 SYGVKD. The CDR3 length is 12 residues.

CDR3: CASSQLLGEKLFF. The covered CDR3 bases are TGTGCCAGTAGCCAACTCCTCGGTGAAAAA. The V gene is TRBV19, the J gene TRBJ1-4; D not resolved. The read ends 3 residues shy of where the CDR3 ends; the end is completed using the germline J gene. The CDR3 is 13 residues long. The V gene lost 6 bases and the J gene lost 7 bases, with 12 bases spanning the gap. Per the germline V gene, CDR1 is LNHDA and CDR2 is SQIVND (reference sequence).

Worth noting for this clone: The read ends 3 residues early relative to the CDR3; the germline J gene fills the gap. The chain uses TRBV29-1 and TRBJ1-1; 7 bases are shared with TRBD1. The ends lost 7 bases at V and 3 bases at J; junction bases unmatched: 5. CDR3 length equals 12 residues. In germline, CDR1 is SQVTM, CDR2 ANQGSEA. This CDR3 reads CSGDSSHTEAFF. The covered CDR3 bases are TGCAGCGGGGACAGTTCCCACACTGAA.

Regarding this clone: The read stops 3 residues short of the end of the CDR3; the missing end is completed from the germline J gene. The chain combines TRBV5-1 with TRBJ1-1; 11 bases agree with TRBD1. Germline CDR1 reads SGHRS; CDR2 reads YFSETQ. The CDR3 length is 19 residues. The V gene end was trimmed by 5 bases and the J gene end by 0 bases; junction bases not matched to a gene: 15. Here the CDR3 reads CASRAGTGGFERMNTEAFF. The sequenced CDR3 bases are TGCGCCAGCAGGGCCGGGACAGGGGGTTTCGAACGGATGAACACTGAA.

Details on this clone: The read stops 3 residues short of the end of the CDR3; the missing end is completed from the germline J gene. This chain links TRBV5-1 with TRBJ2-3, with 8 bases identical to TRBD1. The germline CDR1 and CDR2 sequences are SGHRS and YFSETQ. J lost 0 bases, V lost 4 bases, and 1 base had no gene match. The CDR3 spans 14 residues. CDR3 in amino acids: CASSGDRSTDTQYF. CDR3 DNA (partial): TGCGCCAGCAGCGGGGACAGGAGCACAGATACG.

Notes on this clone: Coverage ceases 3 residues before the CDR3 finishes, and the germline J gene fills in the end. The chain uses TRBV30 and TRBJ2-3; D gene uncertain. Trimming pared 2 bases from V and 6 bases from J, leaving 9 bases between. CDR3 size: 12 residues. Looked up from germline, CDR1 is GTSNPN and CDR2 is SVGIG (reference sequence). The CDR3 sequence: CAWSPTTDTQYF. CDR3 DNA, as far as it was read: TGTGCCTGGAGTCCTACCACCGATACG.